A selection of T cell receptor beta chains follows, all from one sample in a study of blood T cell repertoires in COVID-19. TCRdb's copy holds only in-frame clones and misses some; the assay was immunoSEQ multiplex PCR. The sample lists some 78,000 clones; over 80% were seen once. Source material: peripheral blood. The receptors shown here come from a man aged 50-59 years with acute or convalescent COVID-19. Both conserved end residues are part of each CDR3. The D gene is left open where the match is weak. Some rows have no size entry. The others give once, few or many, or a class for an expanded clone.

v_call	j_call	clone_size	d_call	cdr3_nt	cdr3_aa
TRBV3-1/TRBV3-2	TRBJ2-2	.	TRBD1	TGTGCCAGCAGCCAAGTCGTCCGACAGGGGTCAGGCGGGGAGCTGTTTTTT	CASSQVVRQGSGGELFF
TRBV9	TRBJ1-1	.	.	TGTGCCAGCAGCGTAACTGGGACACCCAATGAAGCTTTCTTT	CASSVTGTPNEAFF
TRBV28	TRBJ1-1	few	TRBD1	TGTGCCAGCAGCCCCCCCGACAGGGTGGGAGAAGCTTTCTTT	CASSPPDRVGEAFF
TRBV4-3	TRBJ2-1	once	TRBD2	TGCGCCAGCAGCCACAGACTAGCAGACTACAATGAGCAGTTCTTC	CASSHRLADYNEQFF
TRBV11-2	TRBJ1-4	.	TRBD1	TGTGCCAGCTCGACAGGGAATGAAAAACTGTTTTTT	CASSTGNEKLFF
TRBV7-9	TRBJ2-7	.	.	TGTGCCAGCAGCTTAGCTTCAGGTACCTACGAGCAGTACTTC	CASSLASGTYEQYF
TRBV6-1	TRBJ1-1	.	TRBD1	TGTGCCAGCAGTCTCCGTGGGACAGGGGCTTTCTTT	CASSLRGTGAFF
TRBV27	TRBJ2-3	.	TRBD2	TGTGCCAGCAGTTTATATGGGGGGGGGTATAAAGGCACAGATACGCAGTATTTT	CASSLYGGGYKGTDTQYF
TRBV9	TRBJ2-1	.	TRBD2	TGTGCCAGCAGCGGGGGACTAGTGGATTTAAGCTCCTACAATGAGCAGTTCTTC	CASSGGLVDLSSYNEQFF
TRBV29-1	TRBJ2-7	.	TRBD1	TGCAGCGTTGAAGGGACAGGGAGCTCCTACGAGCAGTACTTC	CSVEGTGSSYEQYF
TRBV5-4	TRBJ2-1	.	.	TGTGCCAGCAGCTTGACTAGCTCCTCCTACAATGAGCAGTTCTTC	CASSLTSSSYNEQFF
TRBV6-4	TRBJ2-1	.	TRBD2	TGTGCCAGCAGTGAGGAGACTAGCGGGAGCAATGAGCAGTTCTTC	CASSEETSGSNEQFF
TRBV11-3	TRBJ1-1	.	.	TGTGCCAGCAGCTTCTGGGGCGGCACTGAAGCTTTCTTT	CASSFWGGTEAFF
TRBV10-3	TRBJ1-2	.	.	TGTGCCATCAGTGGGCAGACTAACTATGGCTACACCTTC	CAISGQTNYGYTF
TRBV11-2	TRBJ2-7	once	.	TGTGCCAGCAGCCATGGCGGCTACGAGCAGTACTTC	CASSHGGYEQYF
TRBV9	TRBJ1-2	.	TRBD1	TGTGCCAGCAGCCCCATGGGACAGGAGCTCAACTATGGCTACACCTTC	CASSPMGQELNYGYTF
TRBV18	TRBJ1-1	.	TRBD1	TGTGCCAGCTCTCCGGACAGGGTGAATACTGAAGCTTTCTTT	CASSPDRVNTEAFF
TRBV7-8	TRBJ2-5	.	TRBD1	TGTGCCAGCAGCCATCCGGACAGGGGGCTTCAAGAGACCCAGTACTTC	CASSHPDRGLQETQYF
TRBV18	TRBJ2-7	.	.	TGTGCCAGCTCACCGAGGACAGAGAGCTACGAGCAGTACTTC	CASSPRTESYEQYF
TRBV5-1	TRBJ2-3	.	.	TGCGCCAGCAGCTTGGCAGGGGATACGCAGTATTTT	CASSLAGDTQYF
TRBV27	TRBJ1-2	.	.	TGTGCCAGCAGTTTATCTTCCCTTGACAGTGCCTATGGCTACACCTTC	CASSLSSLDSAYGYTF
TRBV6-2/TRBV6-3	TRBJ1-5	.	TRBD1	TGTGCCAGCAGTTATTCCCGACAGGGGGATCAGCCCCAGCATTTT	CASSYSRQGDQPQHF
TRBV7-8	TRBJ2-7	.	.	TGTGCCAGCAGTCCCCCTCGATTAGTCGAGCAGTACTTC	CASSPPRLVEQYF
TRBV18	TRBJ1-2	few	TRBD1	TGTGCCAGCTCACGAGCCTCCACCGGGACAGGGAGGGGTTATGGCTACACCTTC	CASSRASTGTGRGYGYTF
TRBV5-1	TRBJ1-3	once	TRBD1	TGCGCCAGCAGCTTGGGGCAGGGGGCGCCTGGAAACACCATATATTTT	CASSLGQGAPGNTIYF
TRBV11-3	TRBJ2-1	few	.	TGTGCCAGCAGCTACGGGAGTGAGCAGTTCTTC	CASSYGSEQFF
TRBV3-1/TRBV3-2	TRBJ2-7	.	TRBD1	TGTGCCAGCAGCCAATCCCCTTTCGGACAGGGGCTGGACGAGCAGTACTTC	CASSQSPFGQGLDEQYF
TRBV29-1	TRBJ2-1	few	TRBD2	TGCAGCGTTGAAGACCGAGGGACTAGCGGGGACAATGAGCAGTTCTTC	CSVEDRGTSGDNEQFF
TRBV6-1	TRBJ1-1	few	TRBD1	TGTGCCAGCAGTGAAAACCCGGGGACAGGGGGGACTGAAGCTTTCTTT	CASSENPGTGGTEAFF
TRBV11-2	TRBJ1-2	.	TRBD1	TGTGCCAGCAGCTTCAGGACAGGGGGCAATGGCTACACCTTC	CASSFRTGGNGYTF
TRBV24-1	TRBJ2-3	.	TRBD2	TGTGCCACCAGTGACAACCCCTCGGGTTCTCTGGAGCGGGGGCGGGGTACGCAGTATTTT	CATSDNPSGSLERGRGTQYF
TRBV6-5	TRBJ2-5	.	.	TGTGCCAGCACCCTCACTCCCGGGGGCCAAGAGACCCAGTACTTC	CASTLTPGGQETQYF
TRBV24-1	TRBJ1-5	.	.	TGTGCCACCATGTGGAGGGCCCAGCCCCAGCATTTT	CATMWRAQPQHF
TRBV19	TRBJ2-1	.	TRBD2	TGTGCCAGTAGGCCACTAGCGGGGCGCGGGGACAATGAGCAGTTCTTC	CASRPLAGRGDNEQFF
TRBV30	TRBJ2-3	once	TRBD2	TGTGCCTGGAGTGGAGGGACTAGGCGAGATACGCAGTATTTT	CAWSGGTRRDTQYF
TRBV25-1	TRBJ2-2	.	TRBD2	TGTGCCAGCAGTGATCAACGGGGGGCCGGGGAGCTGTTTTTT	CASSDQRGAGELFF
TRBV28	TRBJ1-5	.	TRBD1	TGTGCCAGCACCCGAGGTTGGACAGGGGGCGCAGGACAGCCCCAGCATTTT	CASTRGWTGGAGQPQHF
TRBV11-3	TRBJ2-7	.	.	TGTGCCAGCAGCTTAGCGCAGCCCAGAGGCGACGAGCAGTACTTC	CASSLAQPRGDEQYF
TRBV6-1	TRBJ1-6	.	TRBD1	TGTGCCAGCAGTGATTTACAGGGGACAAATTCACCCCTCCACTTT	CASSDLQGTNSPLHF
TRBV19	TRBJ2-3	.	TRBD2	TGTGCCAGTAGTATTGCTGCTAGCGGGACTTGGACAGATACGCAGTATTTT	CASSIAASGTWTDTQYF
TRBV3-1/TRBV3-2	TRBJ2-2	.	.	TGTGCCAGCAGCCAAGGAAAGAGAAACACCGGGGAGCTGTTTTTT	CASSQGKRNTGELFF
TRBV7-9	TRBJ2-5	.	.	TGTGCCAGCAGCTTACCCCGGGGGTTAGCGGAACAAGAGACCCAGTACTTC	CASSLPRGLAEQETQYF